The 17 T cell receptor beta chains listed next were all sequenced from one sample in a study of shared clonotypes between healthy human individuals. The protocol was immunoSEQ multiplex PCR, while the TCRdb copy is restricted to in-frame clones and leaves out a portion. This sample has 1.4 million to 1.5 million clones; roughly 95% occur once, and the top ten carry approximately 1.1%. The material sequenced was naive CD4+ T cells sorted from blood. Subset meaning: CD45RA+ positively selected. These receptors were collected from a man aged 25 to 40 in good health.

The chain employs TRBV6-6 and TRBJ2-7; TRBD2 aligns across 7 bases. Germline V gene sequence: CDR1 MNHNY, CDR2 SVGAGI (reference sequence). The CDR3 runs to 15 residues. V lost 0 bases to trimming and J lost 4 bases; unmatched junction nucleotides: 6. In DNA form, the CDR3 reads TGTGCCAGCAGTTACTCCCGAGGGACTAATTACGAGCAGTACTTC. This gives the protein CASSYSRGTNYEQYF.

The gene calls are TRBV2 and TRBJ1-1; TRBD1 aligns across 8 bases. Germline V gene data show CDR1 as SNHLY and CDR2 as FYNNEI. The V and J ends lost 3 bases and 3 bases, in that order; junction bases with no gene match: 6. This CDR3 region has 15 residues. The chain's CDR3 is CASSDPGGADTEAFF. CDR3 nucleotides: TGTGCCAGCAGTGACCCAGGGGGCGCCGACACTGAAGCTTTCTTT.

The chain has TRBV9 and TRBJ2-1; no clear D gene. Germline assignment: CDR1 SGDLS and CDR2 YYNGEE. This CDR3 has 16 amino acids. Trimming stripped 0 bases from V and 9 bases from J, with 19 bases between. This CDR3 is CASSVGLFRTESEQFF. CDR3 bases: TGTGCCAGCAGCGTAGGACTCTTCCGCACCGAGTCTGAGCAGTTCTTC.

This rearrangement joins TRBV13 to TRBJ2-3, with 7 bases identical to TRBD2. CDR1 is PRHDT and CDR2 is FYEKMQ in the germline V gene (reference sequence). V shed 0 bases and J 2 bases; nucleotides not matched to a gene: 5. This CDR3 region has 16 residues. The CDR3 DNA is TGTGCCAGCAGCTTAGGGGGGAGGGCTTTCACAGATACGCAGTATTTT. It encodes CASSLGGRAFTDTQYF.

The chain couples TRBV9 to TRBJ2-1; D is possibly TRBD2 (6 bases). Germline CDR1 is SGDLS and CDR2 is YYNGEE. The CDR3 loop spans 14 amino acids. The germline V and J ends were trimmed by 0 bases and 7 bases, with 11 bases remaining between them. The CDR3 coding sequence is TGTGCCAGCAGCGTAGGTGGGAGGCCGAATGAGCAGTTCTTC. As protein: CASSVGGRPNEQFF.

The chain uses TRBV15 and TRBJ2-1; 11 bases fit TRBD2. V trimming: 0 bases; J trimming: 5 bases; junction bases outside the gene matches: 6. Germline lookup yields CDR1 LNHNV and CDR2 YYDKDF (reference sequence). The CDR3 totals 17 residues. For the CDR3, the DNA is TGTGCCACCAGCAGAGATCCCCGACTAGCGGGAAACAATGAGCAGTTCTTC. Translated, it gives CATSRDPRLAGNNEQFF. The full variable domain, completed using reference TRBV15 and TRBJ2-1, is DAMVIQNPRYQVTQFGKPVTLSCSQTLNHNVMYWYQQKSSQAPKLLFHYYDKDFNNEADTPDNFQSRRPNTSFCFLDIRSPGLGDTAMYLCATSRDPRLAGNNEQFFGPGTRLTVL.

The rearrangement joins TRBV4-3 to TRBJ2-2; no firm D call. CDR1 and CDR2 from the germline V gene are LGHNA and YSLEER. The CDR3 loop spans 14 amino acids. Trimming cost V 2 bases and J 2 bases, with 6 bases left between them. CDR3 protein: CASSQWVNTGELFF. The DNA of the CDR3 is TGCGCCAGCAGCCAATGGGTTAACACCGGGGAGCTGTTTTTT.

The V and J genes are TRBV10-3 and TRBJ1-2, with 7 bases lining up with TRBD1. The junction had 3 bases not matched to a gene; V was cut back by 4 bases and J by 4 bases. The CDR3 spans 13 residues. Looked up from germline, CDR1 is ENHRY and CDR2 is SYGVKD. CDR3 loop: CAISGGQSYGYTF. DNA for the CDR3: TGTGCCATCAGTGGGGGACAGTCCTATGGCTACACCTTC.

CDR3 in amino acids: CASSPTANNSPLHF. CDR3 nucleotide sequence: TGTGCCAGCTCACCGACAGCGAATAATTCACCCCTCCACTTT. The chain uses TRBV18 and TRBJ1-6; D is possibly TRBD1 (5 bases). CDR1 and CDR2 from the germline V gene are KGHSH and LQKENI. V was clipped by 3 bases and J by 5 bases, with 8 bases between them. The CDR3 spans 14 residues.

V and J are TRBV5-4 and TRBJ2-5, with D perhaps TRBD2 (5 bases). V lost 0 bases, J lost 2 bases, and 11 bases lay in between. The CDR3 totals 15 residues. Germline CDR1 and CDR2: SGHNT and YYREEE (reference sequence). The CDR3 sequence is CASSLGGADQETQYF. The CDR3 nucleotides read TGTGCCAGCAGCTTGGGGGGAGCGGATCAAGAGACCCAGTACTTC.

Remarks on this clone: Different DNA sequences within this sample yield the same CDR3. This chain joins TRBV14 and TRBJ1-2; D is ambiguous. There are 13 residues in the CDR3. The ends were cut back, 1 base at V and 4 bases at J, with 7 bases in the middle. Germline CDR1 reads SGHDN; CDR2 reads FVKESK. The CDR3 loop reads CASSQGLGYGYTF. In DNA form, the CDR3 reads TGTGCCAGCAGCCAAGGGCTCGGCTATGGCTACACCTTC. Using reference TRBV14 and TRBJ1-2 for the parts outside the CDR3, the full variable domain is EAGVTQFPSHSVIEKGQTVTLRCDPISGHDNLYWYRRVMGKEIKFLLHFVKESKQDESGMPNNRFLAERTGGTYSTLKVQPAELEDSGVYFCASSQGLGYGYTFGSGTRLTVV.

The V and J genes are TRBV2 and TRBJ2-5; D is uncertain. Trimming pared 4 bases from V and 4 bases from J, leaving 7 bases between. The CDR3 is 12 amino acids. Germline assignment: CDR1 SNHLY and CDR2 FYNNEI. CDR3 region: CASSVVGETQYF. The CDR3 bases are TGTGCCAGCAGTGTTGTAGGAGAGACCCAGTACTTC.

V and J are TRBV10-3 and TRBJ1-5; D perhaps matches TRBD1 (5 bases). The CDR3 extends over 14 amino acids. V was cut by 7 bases and J by 4 bases, with 14 bases left in between. Germline values: CDR1 ENHRY, CDR2 SYGVKD. This CDR3 reads CAINSGTENQPQHF. The CDR3 DNA sequence: TGTGCCATCAACAGCGGGACGGAGAATCAGCCCCAGCATTTT.

This clone was picked up a small number of times. The J gene is TRBJ1-2, the V gene TRBV5-1; 9 bases line up with TRBD1. CDR3 size: 14 residues. Germline V CDR1 and CDR2: SGHRS, YFSETQ. J was trimmed by 2 bases and V by 4 bases; bases with no gene match: 3. This CDR3 reads CASSIDRGNYGYTF. CDR3 in DNA: TGCGCCAGCAGCATCGACAGGGGGAACTATGGCTACACCTTC.

This rearrangement joins TRBV11-2 to TRBJ2-7; the match to TRBD1 covers 9 bases. CDR1 is SGHAT, CDR2 FQNNGV, per germline. The CDR3 sequence is 15 residues long. The ends lost 5 bases at V and 3 bases at J; junction bases unmatched: 8. CDR3 nucleotide sequence: TGTGCCAGCAGCCCAACGGGACAGGGTAACTACGAGCAGTACTTC. Residues: CASSPTGQGNYEQYF.

The chain recombines TRBV15 with TRBJ2-1; 11 bases line up with TRBD2. Trimming took 3 bases from V and 2 from J; bases not matched to a gene: 6. Looked up from germline, CDR1 is LNHNV and CDR2 is YYDKDF (reference sequence). The CDR3 has 17 residues. This CDR3 reads CATSSQLTSGTYNEQFF. The CDR3 nucleotides read TGTGCCACCAGCAGCCAGTTGACTAGCGGGACCTACAATGAGCAGTTCTTC.

The chain uses TRBV5-5 and TRBJ2-1; TRBD2 agrees at 12 bases. The CDR3 is 15 residues long. Trimming removed 5 bases from V and 4 bases from J; junction bases left unmatched: 4. The germline CDR1 and CDR2 sequences are SGHKS and YYEKEE (reference sequence). In DNA form, the CDR3 reads TGTGCCAGCAGACTCGGACTAGCGGGATACAATGAGCAGTTCTTC. Translated: CASRLGLAGYNEQFF.